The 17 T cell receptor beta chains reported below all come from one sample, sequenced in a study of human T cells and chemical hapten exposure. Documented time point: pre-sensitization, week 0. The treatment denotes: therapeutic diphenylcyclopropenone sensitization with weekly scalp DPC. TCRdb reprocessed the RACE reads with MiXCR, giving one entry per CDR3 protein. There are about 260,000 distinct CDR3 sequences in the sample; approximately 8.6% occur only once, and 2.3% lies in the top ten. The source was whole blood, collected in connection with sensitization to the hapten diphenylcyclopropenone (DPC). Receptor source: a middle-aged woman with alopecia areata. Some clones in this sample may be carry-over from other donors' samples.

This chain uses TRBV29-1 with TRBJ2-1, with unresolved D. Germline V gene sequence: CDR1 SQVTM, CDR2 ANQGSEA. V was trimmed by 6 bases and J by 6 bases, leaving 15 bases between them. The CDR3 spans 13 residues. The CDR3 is CSVASRLINEQFF. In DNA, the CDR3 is TGCAGCGTCGCATCCCGCCTGATCAATGAGCAGTTCTTC.

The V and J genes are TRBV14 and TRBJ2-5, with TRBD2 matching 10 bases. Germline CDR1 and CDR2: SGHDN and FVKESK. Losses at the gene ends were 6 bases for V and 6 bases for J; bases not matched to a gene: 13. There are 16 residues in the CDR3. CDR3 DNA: TGTGCCAGCAGTCGAGATGGACTAGCGGCTAGTCAGACCCAGTACTTC. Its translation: CASSRDGLAASQTQYF.

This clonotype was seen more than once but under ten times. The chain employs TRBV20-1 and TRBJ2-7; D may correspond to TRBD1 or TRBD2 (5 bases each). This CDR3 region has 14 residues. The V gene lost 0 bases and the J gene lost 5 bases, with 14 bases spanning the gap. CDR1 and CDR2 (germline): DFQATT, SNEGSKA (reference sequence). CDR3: CSARDLRGWDEQYF. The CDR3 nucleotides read TGCAGTGCTAGAGATCTGAGGGGCTGGGACGAGCAGTACTTC.

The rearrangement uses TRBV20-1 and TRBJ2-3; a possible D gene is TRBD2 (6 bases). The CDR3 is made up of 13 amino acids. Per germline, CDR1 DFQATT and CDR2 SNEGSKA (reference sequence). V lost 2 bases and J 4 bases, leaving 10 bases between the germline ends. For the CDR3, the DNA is TGCAGTGCTAGACCCGGGAGCGCAGATACGCAGTATTTT. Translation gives CSARPGSADTQYF.

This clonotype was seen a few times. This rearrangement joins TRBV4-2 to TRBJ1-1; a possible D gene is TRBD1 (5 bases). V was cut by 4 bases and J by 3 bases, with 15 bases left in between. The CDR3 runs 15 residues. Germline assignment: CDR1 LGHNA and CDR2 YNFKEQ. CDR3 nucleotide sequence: TGTGCCAGCAGCCGGACCCCGACAGTTGACACTGAAGCTTTCTTT. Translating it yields CASSRTPTVDTEAFF.

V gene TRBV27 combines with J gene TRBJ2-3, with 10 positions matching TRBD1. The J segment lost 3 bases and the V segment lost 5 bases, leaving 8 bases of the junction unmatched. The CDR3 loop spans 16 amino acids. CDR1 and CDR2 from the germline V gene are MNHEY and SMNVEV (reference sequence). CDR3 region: CASSAPPGQGTDTQYF. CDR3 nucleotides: TGTGCCAGCAGTGCCCCACCGGGACAGGGGACAGATACGCAGTATTTT.

CDR3 amino acids: CSVAPVLETQYF. The CDR3 DNA reads TGCAGCGTTGCCCCAGTTTTAGAGACCCAGTACTTC. The rearrangement joins TRBV29-1 to TRBJ2-5; D is uncertain. Trimming left V 4 bases short and J 4 bases short, with 10 bases between. The CDR3 is 12 amino acids. CDR1 and CDR2 (germline): SQVTM, ANQGSEA.

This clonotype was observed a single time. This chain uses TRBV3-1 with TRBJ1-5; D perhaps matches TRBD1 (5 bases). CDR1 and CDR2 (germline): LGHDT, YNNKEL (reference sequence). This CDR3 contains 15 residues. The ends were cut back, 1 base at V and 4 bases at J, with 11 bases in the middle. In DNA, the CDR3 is TGTGCCAGCAGCCAAGGCCGGGACCGTAATCAGCCCCAGCATTTT. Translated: CASSQGRDRNQPQHF.

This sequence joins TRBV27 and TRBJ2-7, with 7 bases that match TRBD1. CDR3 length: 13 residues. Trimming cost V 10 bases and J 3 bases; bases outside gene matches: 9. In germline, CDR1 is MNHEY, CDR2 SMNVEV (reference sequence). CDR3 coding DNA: TGTGCCAACGACAGGGATCGGGGCTACGAGCAGTACTTC. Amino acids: CANDRDRGYEQYF.

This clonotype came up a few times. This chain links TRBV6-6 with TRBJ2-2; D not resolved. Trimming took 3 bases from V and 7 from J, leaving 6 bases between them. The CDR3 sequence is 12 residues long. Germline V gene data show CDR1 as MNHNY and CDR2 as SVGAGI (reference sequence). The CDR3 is CASSYWGGELFF. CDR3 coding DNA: TGTGCCAGCAGTTATTGGGGCGGGGAGCTGTTTTTT.

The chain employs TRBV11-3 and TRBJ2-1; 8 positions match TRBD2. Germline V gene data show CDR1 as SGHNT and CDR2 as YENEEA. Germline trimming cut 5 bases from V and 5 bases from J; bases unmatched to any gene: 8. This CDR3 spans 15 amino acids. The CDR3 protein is CASSPWGLGDNEQFF. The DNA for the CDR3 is TGTGCCAGCAGCCCTTGGGGACTAGGAGACAATGAGCAGTTCTTC.

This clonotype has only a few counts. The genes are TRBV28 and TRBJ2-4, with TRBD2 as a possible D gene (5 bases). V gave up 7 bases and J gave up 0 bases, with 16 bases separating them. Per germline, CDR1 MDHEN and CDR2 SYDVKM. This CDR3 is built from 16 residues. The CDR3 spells CASTRALGLAKNIQYF. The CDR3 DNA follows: TGTGCCAGCACGCGGGCTCTGGGGTTAGCCAAAAACATTCAGTACTTC.

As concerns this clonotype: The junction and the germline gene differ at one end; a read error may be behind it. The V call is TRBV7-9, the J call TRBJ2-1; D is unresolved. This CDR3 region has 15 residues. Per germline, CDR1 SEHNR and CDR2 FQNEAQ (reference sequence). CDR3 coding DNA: TGTGCCTGCAGCCCCCGCCTGTCCCCGGTTAATGAGCAGTTCTTC. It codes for CACSPRLSPVNEQFF.

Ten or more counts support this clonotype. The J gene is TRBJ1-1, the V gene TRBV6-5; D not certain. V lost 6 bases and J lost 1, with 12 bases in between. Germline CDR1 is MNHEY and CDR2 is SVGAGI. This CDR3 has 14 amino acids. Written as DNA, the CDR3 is TGTGCCAGCAGAAGGACCTTAGGGAACACTGAAGCTTTCTTT. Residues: CASRRTLGNTEAFF.

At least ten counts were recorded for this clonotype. CDR3 sequence: CASSLNMFRYEQYF. In DNA form, the CDR3 reads TGTGCCAGCAGCTTAAACATGTTCCGCTACGAGCAGTACTTC. V is TRBV7-2 and J is TRBJ2-7; D remains ambiguous. Germline V CDR1 and CDR2: SGHTA, FQGNSA. The CDR3 has 14 residues. V lost 2 bases and J lost 3, with 11 bases in between.

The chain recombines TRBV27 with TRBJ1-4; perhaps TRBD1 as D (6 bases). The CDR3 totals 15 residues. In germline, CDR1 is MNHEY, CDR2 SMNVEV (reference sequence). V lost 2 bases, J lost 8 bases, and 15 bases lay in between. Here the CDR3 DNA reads TGTGCCAGCAGTTTAATGCCGGGGGCTTCGGAAAAACTGTTTTTT. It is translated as CASSLMPGASEKLFF.

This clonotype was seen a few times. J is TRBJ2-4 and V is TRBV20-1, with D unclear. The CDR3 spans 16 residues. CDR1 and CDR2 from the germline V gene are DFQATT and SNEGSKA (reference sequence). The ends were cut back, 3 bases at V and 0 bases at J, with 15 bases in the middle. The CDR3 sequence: CSARGPGYGAKNIQYF. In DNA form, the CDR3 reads TGCAGTGCTAGGGGCCCGGGTTACGGAGCCAAAAACATTCAGTACTTC.